This record looks at one T cell receptor (beta chain) sequence and its context. Its antigen target is currently unknown. Nothing much larger sits one base from this clone, and base qualities are not available. Between the V and J ends, shortened by 8 bases and 3 bases respectively, the junction contains 18 bases. The germline V gene (reference sequence) yields LNHNV for CDR1 and YYDKDF for CDR2. The CDR3 spans 15 residues, from the cysteine through the phenylalanine. Solely the CDR3 DNA is kept, with 45 bases framed from the first base. These data are taken from a study of T cell therapy after organ transplantation (dated by TCRdb to about 2019). In the study overall: Therapy products were autologous CMV-specific T cells expanded in vitro for approximately 15 days with a peptide pool of 30 HLA class I and II CMV epitopes. Long-term post-therapy blood samples were obtained 20 to 29 weeks after therapy was completed. Of the approximately eleven patients, only seven or eight had long-term post-therapy samples available. The study was a follow-up TRBV repertoire analysis of an open-label phase I trial of autologous CMV-specific adoptive T cell therapy in solid-organ transplant recipients. Patients were given up to 6 doses of T cells at 2-week intervals and were followed for over 25 weeks after finishing therapy. A median of 1.92 x 10^8 CMV-specific T cells was administered to patients across 2 to 6 intravenous infusions. About 80% of the ten patients were classed as clinical responders and two as nonresponders.

TRB CDR3 regions were amplified from genomic DNA with the immunoSEQ two-step, bias-controlled multiplex PCR assay. An Illumina NextSeq 500 was used to sequence the CDR3 libraries. In the authors' own workflow: Initial alignment and bioinformatics, including bias normalization against synthetic CDR3 analogs, were performed with the immunoSEQ Analyzer platform. Annotation of V, D and J genes followed the definitions in the IMGT database. VDJtools version 1.1.10 and the R package tcR version 2.2.1.11 were used with default settings for further TRBV analyses. GLIPH analysis was performed with version 1.0 using default settings. In CDR3 sequences with at least 5 reads, significant changes in clonotype frequency were tested by a 2-sided binomial test with Benjamini-Hochberg correction (alpha = 0.01). TCRdb limited this immuneACCESS table to in-frame rearrangements with V and J called. A share of clones is missing; checked studies link under half to unresolved V genes, and the rest is unexplained. V and J calls and clone size are copied from that table; D and trimming were computed from the DNA. This sample lists about 20,000 clones; 80% to 85% were detected once. The biggest ten clones account for approximately 39% of the sample.

Points the paper makes about the study in general: Reconstitution after therapy appeared to include not only transferred clonotypes but also endogenous clonotypes that had not been detected in the therapy products. Reduced sample coverage from poor CD8+ T cell yield may be reflected in the few expansions detected in nonresponders. Marked pretherapy clonal expansions with minimal repertoire change after therapy were observed in nonresponders. Fold change in CD8 clonality after therapy inversely correlated with pretherapy clonality, suggesting less biased repertoires were more receptive to remodeling. The small cohort prevented assessing confounders such as concurrent antirejection and antiviral medications.

The intended sense of this specimen's time point label: 20-29 weeks after completion of therapy. The patients had received solid-organ transplants and had cytomegalovirus that was drug-resistant/recurrent. Nine to ten trial participants were selected for repertoire analysis based on availability of post-therapy peripheral blood mononuclear cells. Viable CD3+CD8+CD4- lymphocytes were sorted from PBMCs on a BD FACSAria III. The Qiagen DNeasy Kit was used to extract genomic DNA from the sorted cells. The sample here was CD8+ T cells from blood, taken after autologous CMV-specific T cell therapy. The rearranged chain carries TRBV15 and TRBJ2-3; the best D guess is TRBD1, with 6 bases matching. This receptor was taken from a human patient who had received a solid organ transplant and had CMV disease. Following transplantation, part of the T cell population may be supplied by the graft donor rather than the patient. The DNA is TGTGCCACCGCTTGGGACACCGATAAGACAGATACGCAGTATTTT. It translates as CATAWDTDKTDTQYF.